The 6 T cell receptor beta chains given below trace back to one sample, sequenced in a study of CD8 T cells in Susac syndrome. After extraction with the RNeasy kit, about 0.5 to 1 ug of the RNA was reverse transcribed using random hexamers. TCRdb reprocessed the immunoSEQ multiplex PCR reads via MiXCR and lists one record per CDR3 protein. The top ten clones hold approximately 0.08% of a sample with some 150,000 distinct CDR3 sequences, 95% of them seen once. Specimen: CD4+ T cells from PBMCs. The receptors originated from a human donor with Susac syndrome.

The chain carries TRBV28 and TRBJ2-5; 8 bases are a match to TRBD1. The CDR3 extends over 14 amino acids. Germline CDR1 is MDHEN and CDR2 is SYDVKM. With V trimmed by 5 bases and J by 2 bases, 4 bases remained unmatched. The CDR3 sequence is CASSTRDRQETQYF. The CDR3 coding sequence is TGTGCCAGCAGTACGCGGGACAGGCAAGAGACCCAGTACTTC.

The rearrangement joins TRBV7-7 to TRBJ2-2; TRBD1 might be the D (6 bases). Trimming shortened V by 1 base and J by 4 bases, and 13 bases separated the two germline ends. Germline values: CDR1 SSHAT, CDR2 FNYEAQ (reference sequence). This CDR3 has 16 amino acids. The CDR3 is CASSLGRTVRTGELFF. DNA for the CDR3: TGTGCCAGCAGCTTAGGCAGGACAGTACGCACCGGGGAGCTGTTTTTT.

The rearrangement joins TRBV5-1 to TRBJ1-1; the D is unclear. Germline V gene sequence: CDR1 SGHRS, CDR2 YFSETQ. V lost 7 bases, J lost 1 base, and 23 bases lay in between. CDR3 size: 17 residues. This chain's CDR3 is CASSNGRLVGENTEAFF. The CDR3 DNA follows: TGCGCCAGCTCCAACGGGAGACTCGTGGGAGAGAACACTGAAGCTTTCTTT.

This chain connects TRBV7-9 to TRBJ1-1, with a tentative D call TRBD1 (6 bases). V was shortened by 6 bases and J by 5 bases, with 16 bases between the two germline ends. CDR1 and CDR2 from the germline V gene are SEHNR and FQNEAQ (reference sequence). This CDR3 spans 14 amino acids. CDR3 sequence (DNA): TGTGCCAGCAGTTCAGGGGTCTGGGAGACTGAAGCTTTCTTT. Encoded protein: CASSSGVWETEAFF.

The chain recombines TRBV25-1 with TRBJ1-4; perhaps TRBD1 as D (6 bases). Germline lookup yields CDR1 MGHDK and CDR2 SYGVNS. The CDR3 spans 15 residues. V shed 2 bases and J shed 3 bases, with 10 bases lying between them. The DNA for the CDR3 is TGTGCCAGCAGTGAACAGGGGCGGGCTAATGAAAAACTGTTTTTT. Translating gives CASSEQGRANEKLFF.

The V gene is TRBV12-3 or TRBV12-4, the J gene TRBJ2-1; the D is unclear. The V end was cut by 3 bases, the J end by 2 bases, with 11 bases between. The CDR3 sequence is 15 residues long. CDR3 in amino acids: CASSLQTKTYNEQFF. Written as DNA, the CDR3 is TGTGCCAGCAGTTTGCAGACCAAAACCTACAATGAGCAGTTCTTC.